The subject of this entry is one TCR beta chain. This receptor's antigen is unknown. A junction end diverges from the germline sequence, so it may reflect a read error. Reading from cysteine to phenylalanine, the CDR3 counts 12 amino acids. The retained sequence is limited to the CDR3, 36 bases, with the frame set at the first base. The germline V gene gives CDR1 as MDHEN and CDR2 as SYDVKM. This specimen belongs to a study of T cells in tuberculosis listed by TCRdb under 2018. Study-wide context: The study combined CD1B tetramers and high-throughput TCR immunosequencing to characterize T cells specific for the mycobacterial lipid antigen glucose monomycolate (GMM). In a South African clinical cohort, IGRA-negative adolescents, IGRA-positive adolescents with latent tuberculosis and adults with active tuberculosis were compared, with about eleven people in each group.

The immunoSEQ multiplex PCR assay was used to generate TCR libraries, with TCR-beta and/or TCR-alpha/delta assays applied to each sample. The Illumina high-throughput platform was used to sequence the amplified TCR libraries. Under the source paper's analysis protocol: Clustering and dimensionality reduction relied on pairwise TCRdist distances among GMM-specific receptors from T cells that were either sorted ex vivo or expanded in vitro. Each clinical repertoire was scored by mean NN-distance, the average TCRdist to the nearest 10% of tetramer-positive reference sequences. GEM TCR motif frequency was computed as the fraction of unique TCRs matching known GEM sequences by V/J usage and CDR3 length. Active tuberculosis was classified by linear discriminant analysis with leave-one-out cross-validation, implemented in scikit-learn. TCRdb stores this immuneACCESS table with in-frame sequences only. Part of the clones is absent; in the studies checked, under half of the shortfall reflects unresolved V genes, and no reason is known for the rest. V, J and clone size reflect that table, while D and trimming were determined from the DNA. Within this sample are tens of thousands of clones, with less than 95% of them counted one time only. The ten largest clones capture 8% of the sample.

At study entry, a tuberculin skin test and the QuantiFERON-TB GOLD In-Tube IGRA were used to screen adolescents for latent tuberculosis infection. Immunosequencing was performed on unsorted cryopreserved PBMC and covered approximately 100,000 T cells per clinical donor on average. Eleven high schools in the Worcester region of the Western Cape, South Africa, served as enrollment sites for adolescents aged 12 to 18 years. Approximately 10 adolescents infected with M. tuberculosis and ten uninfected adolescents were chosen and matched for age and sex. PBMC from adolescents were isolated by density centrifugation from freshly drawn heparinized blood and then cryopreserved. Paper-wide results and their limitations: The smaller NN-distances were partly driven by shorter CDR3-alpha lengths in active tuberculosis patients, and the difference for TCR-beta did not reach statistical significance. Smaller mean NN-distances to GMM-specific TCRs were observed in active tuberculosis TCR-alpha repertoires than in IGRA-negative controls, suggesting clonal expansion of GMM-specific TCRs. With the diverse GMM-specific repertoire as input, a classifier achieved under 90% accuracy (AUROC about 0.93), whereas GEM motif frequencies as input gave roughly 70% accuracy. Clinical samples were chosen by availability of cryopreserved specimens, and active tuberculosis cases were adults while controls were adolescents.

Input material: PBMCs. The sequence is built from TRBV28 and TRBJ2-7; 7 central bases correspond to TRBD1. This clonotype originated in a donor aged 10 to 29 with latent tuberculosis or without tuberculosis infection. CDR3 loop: CASSLDRATRNF. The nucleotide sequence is TGTGCCAGCAGTTTAGACAGGGCTACTCGAAACTTC.